A single sample is the source of the 8 T cell receptor beta chains below, sequenced in a study of shared clonotypes between healthy human individuals. Generated by immunoSEQ multiplex PCR, the TCRdb table keeps only in-frame clones and is missing some. Counted here are about 600,000 clones, about 96% occurring once; the ten biggest clones make up about 0.06%. The sequencing input was naive CD4+ T cells sorted from blood. Documented subset: CD45RA+ positively selected. The receptors come from a young woman in good health.

The chain has TRBV5-5 and TRBJ1-4; D may be TRBD1 (5 bases). The CDR3 runs to 14 residues. Germline CDR1 reads SGHKS; CDR2 reads YYEKEE (reference sequence). The V end was cut by 2 bases, the J end by 8 bases, with 13 bases between. The CDR3 coding sequence is TGTGCCAGCAGCTTCCAGGGAAGCTGGGAAAAACTGTTTTTT. Residues: CASSFQGSWEKLFF.

The chain employs TRBV29-1 and TRBJ2-7; D possibly corresponds to TRBD1 (6 bases). Germline V CDR1 and CDR2: SQVTM, ANQGSEA. With 4 bases removed from V and 6 bases from J, the gap between germline ends came to 19 bases. The CDR3 runs 14 residues. DNA of the CDR3: TGCAGCGTTGTACCAGAGGGACACCTCTCCGAGCAGTACTTC. Residues: CSVVPEGHLSEQYF.

The chain recombines TRBV6-5 with TRBJ2-5, with D possibly being TRBD1 (6 bases). Deletions cut 7 bases from V and 4 bases from J, with 10 bases between. The CDR3 is made up of 12 amino acids. Germline CDR1 reads MNHEY; CDR2 reads SVGAGI. The chain's CDR3 is CASNRAGETQYF. DNA of the CDR3: TGTGCCAGCAACAGGGCTGGAGAGACCCAGTACTTC.

J is TRBJ2-1 and V is TRBV5-1; D uncertain. This CDR3 is 19 amino acids long. CDR1 and CDR2 from the germline V gene are SGHRS and YFSETQ. V lost 0 bases, J lost 0 bases, and 19 bases lay in between. In nucleotides, the CDR3 is TGCGCCAGCAGCTTGGTGGTGGTAGGGAACACCCGCTCCTACAATGAGCAGTTCTTC. Residues: CASSLVVVGNTRSYNEQFF.

V is TRBV29-1 and J is TRBJ2-3; D is possibly TRBD2 (5 bases). CDR3 length equals 15 residues. Trimming pared 0 bases from V and 3 bases from J, leaving 13 bases between. CDR1 is SQVTM and CDR2 is ANQGSEA in the germline V gene. The CDR3 DNA reads TGCAGCGTTGAAGAGGCTAGCACGGCGACAGATACGCAGTATTTT. It yields the protein CSVEEASTATDTQYF.

Comments on this clone: One junction end does not reproduce the germline sequence, and a read error may be involved. The chain carries TRBV6-5 and TRBJ1-6, with D unresolved. The CDR3 sequence is 12 residues long. Germline CDR1 MNHEY, CDR2 SVGAGI. The CDR3 protein is CATSLGNSPLHF. The CDR3 nucleotides are TGTGCCACCAGTCTCGGAAATTCACCCCTCCACTTT.

V is TRBV6-6 and J is TRBJ1-1, with no clear D. This CDR3 is 14 amino acids long. The V and J ends lost 2 bases and 1 base respectively, with 8 bases between them. CDR1 is MNHNY and CDR2 is SVGAGI in the germline V gene (reference sequence). CDR3: CASSYRTTNTEAFF. The CDR3, as DNA: TGTGCCAGCAGTTACCGCACCACGAACACTGAAGCTTTCTTT.

The chain recombines TRBV6-1 with TRBJ1-2, with D uncertain. V lost 4 bases to trimming and J lost 4 bases, with 10 bases between them. Germline CDR1 and CDR2: MNHNS and SASEGT. The CDR3 loop spans 13 amino acids. CDR3 residues: CASSGYRGYGYTF. CDR3 bases: TGTGCCAGCAGTGGCTACCGGGGCTATGGCTACACCTTC.